This TCR beta chain stems from a study of T cell responses to AZD1222 COVID-19 vaccine. Study results and limitations: The number of AZD1222 recipients seropositive at baseline was only five to seven. The donor cohort was predominantly white British with a female majority, and clonal diversity may have been underestimated.

A note on this clone: Its specificity is unknown.

Some clones are missing from TCRdb's copy, which holds only in-frame ones; the method was immunoSEQ multiplex PCR. Among approximately 75,000 clones listed, roughly 91% were seen once. The receptor's source is an adult who received the AZD1222 COVID-19 vaccine. The specimen comprised peripheral blood, sampled 28 days after the second AZD1222 dose.

CDR3 DNA: TGTGCCATCAGTGAGGGTGGGCATTACGAGCAGTACTTC. This gives the protein CAISEGGHYEQYF. This chain joins TRBV10-3 and TRBJ2-7; D unclear. Germline CDR1 reads ENHRY; CDR2 reads SYGVKD. CDR3 length: 13 amino acids. With 2 bases removed from V and 4 bases from J, the gap between germline ends came to 9 bases.